Shown below are 18 T cell receptor beta chains from a single sample sequenced in a study of blood T cell repertoires in COVID-19. Repertoires were generated with immunoSEQ multiplex PCR, while TCRdb's copy carries only in-frame clones and drops some. There are some 130,000 clones in the sample; 84% occur only once, and approximately 12% lies in the top ten. The sequenced sample consisted of peripheral blood. The receptors derive from a woman in her 30s who had recovered from COVID-19.

CDR3 amino acids: CASNPGQGSNQPQHF. The CDR3 DNA reads TGTGCCAGCAATCCGGGACAGGGAAGCAATCAGCCCCAGCATTTT. V usage is TRBV19 and J usage is TRBJ1-5; 9 nucleotides agree with TRBD1. The CDR3 is 15 amino acids. Per the germline V gene, CDR1 is LNHDA and CDR2 is SQIVND (reference sequence). V was pared by 9 bases and J by 1 base, with 7 bases of the junction left unmatched.

The V and J genes are TRBV9 and TRBJ2-2; weak D call: TRBD2 (5 bases). The CDR3 consists of 15 residues. The V gene lost 4 bases and the J gene lost 4 bases, with 14 bases spanning the gap. Germline CDR1 reads SGDLS; CDR2 reads YYNGEE. The CDR3 here is CASSPTPRGTGELFF. The CDR3 DNA sequence: TGTGCCAGCAGCCCGACTCCCCGGGGCACCGGGGAGCTGTTTTTT.

This chain uses TRBV6-2 or TRBV6-3 with TRBJ2-1, with TRBD1 identical over 9 bases. With 5 bases clipped from V and 6 bases from J, the junction kept 5 bases outside the gene matches. CDR3 length equals 14 residues. Germline assignment: CDR1 MNHEY and CDR2 SVGEGT. In nucleotides, the CDR3 is TGTGCCAGCAGTATACAGGGGGCGGTCAATGAGCAGTTCTTC. It codes for CASSIQGAVNEQFF.

The rearrangement uses TRBV19 and TRBJ1-5; D may be TRBD1 (5 bases). CDR3 size: 15 residues. The V and J ends lost 6 bases and 2 bases respectively, with 14 bases between them. From germline, CDR1 is LNHDA and CDR2 SQIVND (reference sequence). This CDR3 reads CASSAGLSGNQPQHF. CDR3 nucleotides: TGTGCCAGTAGCGCGGGACTCTCGGGCAATCAGCCCCAGCATTTT. The complete variable domain, with remaining parts taken from reference TRBV19 and TRBJ1-5, reads DGGITQSPKYLFRKEGQNVTLSCEQNLNHDAMYWYRQDPGQGLRLIYYSQIVNDFQKGDIAEGYSVSREKKESFPLTVTSAQKNPTAFYLCASSAGLSGNQPQHFGDGTRLSIL.

The gene calls are TRBV11-2 and TRBJ1-4; maybe TRBD1 (6 bases). The germline CDR1 and CDR2 sequences are SGHAT and FQNNGV. V lost 5 bases to trimming and J lost 3 bases, with 16 bases between them. The CDR3 contains 16 residues. The CDR3 nucleotides read TGTGCCAGCAGCCGTATGGGAGGGGGATCTAATGAAAAACTGTTTTTT. This gives the protein CASSRMGGGSNEKLFF.

The chain is built from TRBV5-6 and TRBJ2-2; D remains ambiguous. V lost 2 bases to trimming and J lost 0 bases, with 11 bases between them. Germline CDR1 is SGHDT and CDR2 is YYEEEE. This CDR3 is 16 amino acids long. CDR3 sequence: CASSFLELANTGELFF. The CDR3 coding sequence is TGTGCCAGCAGCTTTCTTGAGCTCGCGAACACCGGGGAGCTGTTTTTT.

CDR3 coding DNA: TGTGCCAGCAGCGGGACTAGCGGGCCAAGCACAGATACGCAGTATTTT. The encoded protein is CASSGTSGPSTDTQYF. The chain couples TRBV9 to TRBJ2-3; 11 nucleotides agree with TRBD2. The CDR3 contains 16 residues. Germline values: CDR1 SGDLS, CDR2 YYNGEE. J was trimmed by 0 bases and V by 3 bases; bases with no gene match: 3.

The chain links TRBV14 to TRBJ2-7, with TRBD2 as a possible D gene (7 bases). The CDR3 covers 15 residues. Trimming cost V 4 bases and J 2 bases, with 15 bases left between them. In germline, CDR1 is SGHDN, CDR2 FVKESK. The CDR3 DNA is TGTGCCAGCAGCCGAGGGGGGGGGCTGACCTACGAGCAGTACTTC. It encodes CASSRGGGLTYEQYF. The whole variable domain, remainder taken from reference TRBV14 and TRBJ2-7, is EAGVTQFPSHSVIEKGQTVTLRCDPISGHDNLYWYRRVMGKEIKFLLHFVKESKQDESGMPNNRFLAERTGGTYSTLKVQPAELEDSGVYFCASSRGGGLTYEQYFGPGTRLTVT.

This chain connects TRBV30 to TRBJ2-7, with D possibly being TRBD2 (6 bases). The CDR3 loop spans 16 amino acids. Germline CDR1 is GTSNPN and CDR2 is SVGIG (reference sequence). V lost 5 bases, J lost 2 bases, and 22 bases lay in between. Here the CDR3 DNA reads TGTGCCTGGGCTCTTATCTCGGGAGCAGTACCCTACGAGCAGTACTTC. This codes for CAWALISGAVPYEQYF.

The sample holds a few counts of this clone. The V call is TRBV10-3, the J call TRBJ2-4, with a tentative D call TRBD2 (6 bases). Trimming left V 8 bases short and J 7 bases short, with 9 bases between. The CDR3 extends over 11 amino acids. Germline V gene sequence: CDR1 ENHRY, CDR2 SYGVKD. CDR3 sequence (DNA): TGTGCCATCGGAAGCGGGAACATTCAGTACTTC. This translates into CAIGSGNIQYF.

This sequence joins TRBV19 and TRBJ2-3; 9 bases align to TRBD2. The V segment lost 4 bases and the J segment 6 bases; nucleotides outside the gene matches: 11. The CDR3 covers 16 residues. Germline V gene lookup returns CDR1 LNHDA and CDR2 SQIVND (reference sequence). The CDR3 sequence: CASSTSGASREDTQYF. The DNA for the CDR3 is TGTGCCAGTAGTACTAGCGGGGCCAGTAGGGAGGATACGCAGTATTTT.

V gene TRBV6-5 combines with J gene TRBJ1-2; 7 bases agree with TRBD1. Germline CDR1 reads MNHEY; CDR2 reads SVGAGI. Germline trimming cut 6 bases from V and 8 bases from J; bases unmatched to any gene: 3. The CDR3 runs 11 residues. As DNA, the CDR3 is TGTGCCAGCAGCGCCAGGGGGGGCTACACCTTC. Residues: CASSARGGYTF.

A single count supports this clone. This chain links TRBV6-5 with TRBJ2-1; 7 nucleotides match TRBD2. Germline CDR1 MNHEY, CDR2 SVGAGI. The J segment lost 0 bases and the V segment lost 0 bases, leaving 2 bases of the junction unmatched. The CDR3 is made up of 16 amino acids. In DNA form, the CDR3 reads TGTGCCAGCAGTTACTCTGGCGGGAGCTCCTACAATGAGCAGTTCTTC. Translated, it gives CASSYSGGSSYNEQFF.

The chain links TRBV4-2 to TRBJ2-1; D is possibly TRBD1 (5 bases). V lost 1 base and J lost 6, with 16 bases in between. Germline V gene data show CDR1 as LGHNA and CDR2 as YNFKEQ. The CDR3 extends over 16 amino acids. CDR3 residues: CASSQGGDLVPNEQFF. CDR3 nucleotides: TGTGCCAGCAGCCAAGGGGGCGATCTAGTTCCCAATGAGCAGTTCTTC.

The chain has TRBV2 and TRBJ1-1; D is possibly TRBD1 (5 bases). This CDR3 has 15 residues. Trimming left V 7 bases short and J 1 base short, with 16 bases between. Germline-derived CDR1 and CDR2 are SNHLY and FYNNEI. The CDR3 coding sequence is TGTGCCAGCATGGGGGGTTTTCGAACGAACACTGAAGCTTTCTTT. Amino acid sequence: CASMGGFRTNTEAFF.

This sequence joins TRBV29-1 and TRBJ1-5; tentatively, D is TRBD1 (5 bases). Trimming stripped 5 bases from V and 2 bases from J, with 16 bases between. Per germline, CDR1 SQVTM and CDR2 ANQGSEA. The CDR3 is made up of 15 amino acids. This CDR3 reads CSVSTGVDGNQPQHF. The DNA for the CDR3 is TGCAGCGTTTCCACGGGGGTTGACGGCAATCAGCCCCAGCATTTT. The full variable domain, its missing parts supplied by reference TRBV29-1 and TRBJ1-5, is SAVISQKPSRDICQRGTSLTIQCQVDSQVTMMFWYRQQPGQSLTLIATANQGSEATYESGFVIDKFPISRPNLTFSTLTVSNMSPEDSSIYLCSVSTGVDGNQPQHFGDGTRLSIL.

The genes are TRBV7-3 and TRBJ2-5; the match to TRBD2 covers 10 bases. CDR1 and CDR2 from the germline V gene are SGHTA and FQGTGA. The CDR3 has 14 amino acids. The J segment lost 6 bases and the V segment lost 3 bases, leaving 4 bases of the junction unmatched. CDR3 loop: CASSFSSGSQTQYF. Here the CDR3 DNA reads TGTGCCAGCAGCTTCTCTAGCGGGAGCCAGACCCAGTACTTC.

The CDR3 DNA is TGTGCCATCAGTGAGTCGACTAGGGGGCGGGGCGAGCAGTACTTC. Protein product: CAISESTRGRGEQYF. This chain connects TRBV10-3 to TRBJ2-7; a weak D match, TRBD1 (7 bases). The germline CDR1 and CDR2 sequences are ENHRY and SYGVKD. V lost 0 bases to trimming and J lost 6 bases, with 15 bases between them. The CDR3 has 15 residues.